The 10 T cell receptor beta chains given below trace back to one sample, sequenced in a study of blood T cell repertoires in COVID-19. The method was immunoSEQ multiplex PCR; TCRdb's version includes in-frame clones alone and lacks a portion of them. The sample contains about 130,000 clones, more than 70% of which appear only once. The sample comprised peripheral blood. The receptors here all came from a woman of 80 years or more with COVID-19, enrolled during active disease.

The chain uses TRBV6-1 and TRBJ2-3; 7 bases match TRBD2. Germline loops: CDR1 MNHNS, CDR2 SASEGT. The CDR3 runs 13 residues. V dropped 3 bases and J dropped 12; count of bases not matched to a gene: 9. In nucleotides, the CDR3 is TGTGCCAGCAGTGAGGCTCGGCGGGAGTTCCAGTATTTT. Translating it yields CASSEARREFQYF.

This chain uses TRBV7-2 with TRBJ2-5; 9 bases line up with TRBD2. Germline trimming cut 4 bases from V and 1 base from J; bases unmatched to any gene: 13. The germline V gene encodes CDR1 SGHTA and CDR2 FQGNSA. This CDR3 spans 18 amino acids. In nucleotides, the CDR3 is TGTGCCAGCAGCTCGCCGAGGGGGACTAGCCCGAGCCAAGAGACCCAGTACTTC. Translating gives CASSSPRGTSPSQETQYF.

The V and J genes are TRBV6-5 and TRBJ2-5, with D perhaps TRBD1 (6 bases). This CDR3 spans 13 amino acids. V was pared by 8 bases and J by 5 bases, with 15 bases between. CDR1 is MNHEY and CDR2 is SVGAGI in the germline V gene. The CDR3, as DNA: TGTGCCAGCGCCGACGGAAGGGGGGAGACCCAGTACTTC. Its translation: CASADGRGETQYF.

The chain combines TRBV28 with TRBJ2-1; the D gene is possibly TRBD2 (6 bases). From germline, CDR1 is MDHEN and CDR2 SYDVKM. The CDR3 is made up of 14 amino acids. V lost 5 bases, J lost 9 bases, and 17 bases lay in between. The CDR3 DNA reads as TGTGCCAGCAGTCCCCGACTAGGATTCGGTGAGCAGTTCTTC. Translation: CASSPRLGFGEQFF.

The rearrangement joins TRBV19 to TRBJ1-2; 7 positions agree with TRBD1. This CDR3 comprises 13 residues. Germline CDR1 is LNHDA and CDR2 is SQIVND (reference sequence). Losses at the gene ends were 5 bases for V and 4 bases for J; bases not matched to a gene: 4. CDR3 sequence: CASSRQGGYGYTF. The DNA of the CDR3 is TGTGCCAGTAGTCGACAGGGAGGCTATGGCTACACCTTC.

In the case of this clone: The sample carries other DNA sequences with the same CDR3. The CDR3 DNA sequence: TGTGCCAGCAGCCCGGGGACTAGCGGGAGTTACAATGAGCAGTTCTTC. It yields the protein CASSPGTSGSYNEQFF. The rearrangement uses TRBV5-4 and TRBJ2-1; 14 bases are shared with TRBD2. CDR1 is SGHNT and CDR2 is YYREEE in the germline V gene (reference sequence). CDR3 size: 16 residues. V dropped 4 bases and J dropped 4; count of bases not matched to a gene: 4.

The chain is built from TRBV12-3 or TRBV12-4 and TRBJ2-7; D possibly corresponds to TRBD2 (6 bases). V dropped 5 bases and J dropped 3 bases, with 11 bases sitting between them. This CDR3 has 13 amino acids. The CDR3 here is CASSTNSGYEQYF. CDR3 DNA: TGTGCCAGCAGTACCAATAGCGGCTACGAGCAGTACTTC.

The chain employs TRBV28 and TRBJ1-2; weak D call: TRBD1 (5 bases). The V gene lost 8 bases and the J gene lost 7 bases, with 20 bases spanning the gap. The CDR3 contains 14 residues. Per germline, CDR1 MDHEN and CDR2 SYDVKM. CDR3 residues: CASASTTQGGGYTF. CDR3 coding DNA: TGTGCCAGCGCCTCTACAACCCAGGGTGGTGGCTACACCTTC.

This clone was seen only once. This chain links TRBV5-1 with TRBJ2-7, with 9 nucleotides matching TRBD1. The CDR3 contains 15 residues. The V segment lost 4 bases and the J segment 6 bases; nucleotides outside the gene matches: 11. Germline V gives CDR1 SGHRS, CDR2 YFSETQ. CDR3 residues: CASSVLTGGGGEQYF. In DNA form, the CDR3 reads TGCGCCAGCAGCGTGCTTACAGGGGGCGGAGGCGAGCAGTACTTC.

The chain combines TRBV2 with TRBJ1-4; 7 bases agree with TRBD1. The germline V gene has CDR1 SNHLY and CDR2 FYNNEI. This CDR3 is 15 amino acids long. The V and J ends lost 2 bases and 5 bases, in that order; junction bases with no gene match: 5. CDR3 amino acids: CASSEIGTENEKLFF. DNA of the CDR3: TGTGCCAGCAGTGAAATTGGGACAGAGAATGAAAAACTGTTTTTT.